This TCR beta chain was sequenced for a study of brain metastases from non-small cell lung cancer. Some clones are missing from TCRdb's copy, which holds only in-frame ones; the method was immunoSEQ multiplex PCR. This sample has 2,000 to 2,500 clones; around 82% occur once, and the top ten carry 6.3%. Study results and caveats: T-cell clones appeared expanded in approximately 60% of brain metastases relative to matched primary tumors. TCR repertoires overlapped largely between brain metastases and matched primaries.

Germline CDR1 is LGHDT and CDR2 is YNNKEL (reference sequence). V shed 1 base and J shed 4 bases, with 8 bases lying between them. The CDR3 consists of 14 residues. A word on this clone: Its target is unknown.

Sequencing used primary lung tumor tissue. This clonotype was obtained from a donor aged 40 or older with non-small cell lung cancer. V gene TRBV3-1 (or the pseudogene TRBV3-2) combines with J gene TRBJ1-5, with a tentative D call TRBD1 (6 bases). CDR3 sequence (DNA): TGTGCCAGCAGCCAAGGGGGGCCGAATCAGCCCCAGCATTTT. Its protein product is CASSQGGPNQPQHF.